What follows are 25 T cell receptor beta chains derived from one specimen sequenced in a study of cytomegalovirus exposure and HLA in healthy donors. Primers for the PCR totalled 60 Vbeta and 13 Jbeta. Data came from immunoSEQ multiplex PCR; TCRdb stores just in-frame clones and leaves some out. The sample contains about 43,000 clones, around 53% of which appear only once. Sequencing used PBMCs. Source of these receptors: a man in his sixties in good health and CMV-seronegative.

J is TRBJ2-7 and V is TRBV2; a weak D match, TRBD2 (6 bases). The CDR3 has 13 residues. Germline CDR1 and CDR2: SNHLY and FYNNEI. Trimming stripped 4 bases from V and 5 bases from J, with 12 bases between. CDR3 in DNA: TGTGCCAGCAGTGGCGGGATTTTCGACGAGCAGTACTTC. It is translated as CASSGGIFDEQYF.

The chain couples TRBV11-3 to TRBJ2-7; 7 bases agree with TRBD1. Germline CDR1 is SGHNT and CDR2 is YENEEA. This CDR3 contains 14 residues. V lost 5 bases and J lost 1; bases outside the gene matches: 5. The CDR3 sequence: CASSQQGPSYEQYF. DNA for the CDR3: TGTGCCAGCAGCCAACAGGGGCCGTCCTACGAGCAGTACTTC.

The rearrangement links TRBV6-4 to TRBJ2-1; 8 bases match TRBD2. The CDR3 has 16 amino acids. V was pared by 3 bases and J by 0 bases, with 4 bases of the junction left unmatched. In germline, CDR1 is MRHNA, CDR2 SNTAGT. The CDR3 sequence is CASSENSGSSYNEQFF. CDR3 DNA: TGTGCCAGCAGTGAGAACAGCGGGAGCTCCTACAATGAGCAGTTCTTC.

V and J are TRBV7-3 and TRBJ1-2, with TRBD1 matching over 8 bases. The CDR3 runs 14 residues. The V gene's germline CDR1 is SGHTA and CDR2 FQGTGA. Losses at the gene ends were 3 bases for V and 8 bases for J; bases not matched to a gene: 8. This chain's CDR3 is CASSLGPTGDGYTF. The DNA for the CDR3 is TGTGCCAGCAGCTTGGGCCCGACAGGGGACGGCTACACCTTC.

This clone was seen a handful of times. The rearrangement uses TRBV10-3 and TRBJ2-2, with TRBD2 identical over 10 bases. V lost 3 bases and J lost 10; bases outside the gene matches: 8. The CDR3 covers 15 residues. CDR1 ENHRY and CDR2 SYGVKD come from the germline V gene. The CDR3 is CAISDTSGIREELFF. The CDR3 coding sequence is TGTGCCATCAGTGACACTAGCGGGATTAGAGAGGAGCTGTTTTTT.

This clone was picked up a small number of times. The chain carries TRBV29-1 and TRBJ2-3; a possible D gene is TRBD2 (5 bases). Germline V gives CDR1 SQVTM, CDR2 ANQGSEA. CDR3 size: 14 residues. CDR3 sequence: CSGPLAGRPDTQYF. The CDR3 DNA reads as TGCAGTGGTCCTCTCGCGGGTAGGCCAGATACGCAGTATTTT.

The chain recombines TRBV9 with TRBJ2-1, with 8 bases matching TRBD1. The CDR3 contains 15 residues. The V gene's germline CDR1 is SGDLS and CDR2 YYNGEE. After removal of 3 bases from V and 0 bases from J, the junction contained 2 bases not matched to a gene. The CDR3 loop is CASSAQGGSYNEQFF. The CDR3 DNA sequence: TGTGCCAGCAGCGCACAGGGGGGCTCCTACAATGAGCAGTTCTTC.

This clone was recorded once. The V gene is TRBV7-9, the J gene TRBJ2-7, with TRBD2 matching 10 bases. This CDR3 spans 14 amino acids. V lost 6 bases and J lost 7; bases outside the gene matches: 9. CDR1 is SEHNR, CDR2 FQNEAQ, per germline (reference sequence). CDR3 nucleotides: TGTGCCAGCAGTTCCCGGCTAGCGGGGGTTGAGCAGTACTTC. It encodes CASSSRLAGVEQYF.

This clone was observed a handful of times. V is TRBV2 and J is TRBJ1-6, with D possibly TRBD1 on 6 matching bases. The CDR3 is made up of 14 amino acids. Between the trimmed V and J ends, which lost 6 bases and 8 bases, there was a span of 14 bases. CDR1 is SNHLY and CDR2 is FYNNEI in the germline V gene. CDR3 nucleotides: TGTGCCAGCAGGCTCCGGACAGAATATTCACCCCTCCACTTT. It codes for CASRLRTEYSPLHF. Filled out from reference TRBV2 and TRBJ1-6, the complete variable domain reads EPEVTQTPSHQVTQMGQEVILRCVPISNHLYFYWYRQILGQKVEFLVSFYNNEISEKSEIFDDQFSVERPDGSNFTLKIRSTKLEDSAMYFCASRLRTEYSPLHFGNGTRLTVT.

The rearrangement joins TRBV19 to TRBJ2-7, with a possible D match to TRBD2 (6 bases). The ends were cut back, 3 bases at V and 3 bases at J, with 9 bases in the middle. The CDR3 extends over 13 amino acids. Germline lookup yields CDR1 LNHDA and CDR2 SQIVND (reference sequence). This chain's CDR3 is CASSIGTHYEQYF. CDR3 DNA: TGTGCCAGTAGTATCGGGACTCACTACGAGCAGTACTTC.

This rearrangement joins TRBV4-1 to TRBJ2-5; D might be TRBD1 (5 bases). Near its end, the DNA agrees better with TRBJ2-7, so the J call may be wrong. The germline V gene has CDR1 MGHRA and CDR2 YSYEKL. The CDR3 is 16 amino acids. CDR3 in DNA: TGCGCCAGCAGCCAAGAAAGACAGCCGACTTACTACGAGCAGTACTTC. Protein product: CASSQERQPTYYEQYF.

The rearrangement uses TRBV4-3 and TRBJ1-1, with 7 bases lining up with TRBD1. The ends lost 2 bases at V and 1 base at J; junction bases unmatched: 4. The CDR3 is 15 amino acids. CDR1 and CDR2 (germline): LGHNA, YSLEER. This CDR3 reads CASSQLDRANTEAFF. The CDR3 DNA sequence: TGCGCCAGCAGCCAACTTGACAGGGCGAACACTGAAGCTTTCTTT.

V gene TRBV7-7 combines with J gene TRBJ2-5, with a possible D match to TRBD1 (5 bases). Trimming pared 3 bases from V and 1 base from J, leaving 9 bases between. Looked up from germline, CDR1 is SSHAT and CDR2 is FNYEAQ (reference sequence). The CDR3 sequence is 14 residues long. In nucleotides, the CDR3 is TGTGCCAGCAGCTTGGTTCAGGGCCAAGAGACCCAGTACTTC. Residues: CASSLVQGQETQYF. The full variable domain, its missing parts supplied by reference TRBV7-7 and TRBJ2-5, is GAGVSQSPRYKVTKRGQDVTLRCDPISSHATLYWYQQALGQGPEFLTYFNYEAQPDKSGLPSDRFSAERPEGSISTLTIQRTEQRDSAMYRCASSLVQGQETQYFGPGTRLLVL.

The CDR3 loop is CASSLFSRTSAEQFF. Here the CDR3 DNA reads TGTGCCAGCAGCTTATTTTCCAGGACTAGTGCGGAGCAGTTCTTC. The V and J genes are TRBV7-2 and TRBJ2-1; 7 positions agree with TRBD2. The CDR3 has 15 residues. With V trimmed by 2 bases and J by 10 bases, 11 bases remained unmatched. Germline V gene lookup returns CDR1 SGHTA and CDR2 FQGNSA.

The chain uses TRBV28 and TRBJ2-5; D might be TRBD1 (5 bases). V lost 4 bases, J lost 5 bases, and 11 bases lay in between. Looked up from germline, CDR1 is MDHEN and CDR2 is SYDVKM. This CDR3 spans 13 amino acids. The CDR3 spells CASSWGPVETQYF. The CDR3 coding sequence is TGTGCCAGCAGTTGGGGCCCCGTGGAGACCCAGTACTTC.

The V and J genes are TRBV19 and TRBJ2-7; 8 bases fit TRBD1. The CDR3 has 14 amino acids. J was trimmed by 1 base and V by 6 bases; bases with no gene match: 5. Germline CDR1 and CDR2: LNHDA and SQIVND (reference sequence). DNA of the CDR3: TGTGCCAGTAGACCGGGACAGGCATCCTACGAGCAGTACTTC. Encoded protein: CASRPGQASYEQYF.

The V call is TRBV19, the J call TRBJ2-1; D call uncertain. V gave up 3 bases and J gave up 9 bases, with 12 bases separating them. This CDR3 contains 13 residues. The V gene's germline CDR1 is LNHDA and CDR2 SQIVND (reference sequence). The CDR3 DNA reads as TGTGCCAGTAGTATTTCTAGTATTGGTGAGCAGTTCTTC. Encoded protein: CASSISSIGEQFF.

The chain carries TRBV5-4 and TRBJ2-1, with D perhaps TRBD2 (5 bases). Germline V gene lookup returns CDR1 SGHNT and CDR2 YYREEE (reference sequence). The CDR3 has 12 residues. Trimming removed 0 bases from V and 7 bases from J, with 5 bases in between. The CDR3 DNA follows: TGTGCCAGCAGCTTGGCGGGGAATGAGCAGTTCTTC. Its translation: CASSLAGNEQFF.

This chain connects TRBV6-5 to TRBJ1-2; 8 nucleotides line up with TRBD1. This CDR3 contains 15 residues. Germline values: CDR1 MNHEY, CDR2 SVGAGI. The V and J ends lost 10 bases and 4 bases, in that order; junction bases with no gene match: 14. The CDR3 protein is CATGDQGAFTYGYTF. DNA for the CDR3: TGTGCCACCGGTGATCAGGGGGCATTCACCTATGGCTACACCTTC.

The V call is TRBV7-2, the J call TRBJ2-5; 15 positions agree with TRBD2. This CDR3 region has 18 residues. Germline lookup yields CDR1 SGHTA and CDR2 FQGNSA. V shed 4 bases, J shed 6 bases, and the junction held 12 bases outside the gene matches. Here the CDR3 DNA reads TGTGCCAGCAGCTCCACCGGACTAGCGGGAGGGAGCGGAAAGACCCAGTACTTC. This sequence encodes CASSSTGLAGGSGKTQYF.

The chain employs TRBV7-9 and TRBJ2-7; D gene ambiguous. CDR3 length equals 13 residues. Germline V gene lookup returns CDR1 SEHNR and CDR2 FQNEAQ (reference sequence). V lost 6 bases and J 5 bases, leaving 14 bases between the germline ends. CDR3 sequence (DNA): TGTGCCAGCAGTGCGAAAGGTCGGGACGAGCAGTACTTC. This gives the protein CASSAKGRDEQYF.

The chain joins TRBV30 to TRBJ1-2; 10 bases align to TRBD1. V shed 4 bases, J shed 6 bases, and the junction held 8 bases outside the gene matches. CDR3 size: 14 residues. Germline V gene data show CDR1 as GTSNPN and CDR2 as SVGIG (reference sequence). CDR3 protein: CAWTRGDRGNGYTF. CDR3 in DNA: TGTGCCTGGACCAGGGGGGACAGGGGAAATGGCTACACCTTC. The full variable domain, completed using reference TRBV30 and TRBJ1-2, is SQTIHQWPATLVQPVGSPLSLECTVEGTSNPNLYWYRQAAGRGLQLLFYSVGIGQISSEVPQNLSASRPQDRQFILSSKKLLLSDSGFYLCAWTRGDRGNGYTFGSGTRLTVV.

V usage is TRBV9 and J usage is TRBJ1-2, with a weak D call TRBD1 (6 bases). CDR3 length: 14 amino acids. Germline V gives CDR1 SGDLS, CDR2 YYNGEE. Trimming stripped 7 bases from V and 4 bases from J, with 17 bases between. The CDR3 coding sequence is TGTGCCAGCGCTACTGGGGGCGCGGTCTATGGCTACACCTTC. This translates into CASATGGAVYGYTF.

The J gene is TRBJ2-2, the V gene TRBV30; TRBD1 is a possible D gene (5 bases). Germline CDR1 reads GTSNPN; CDR2 reads SVGIG (reference sequence). Trimming stripped 3 bases from V and 8 bases from J, with 10 bases between. This CDR3 has 12 amino acids. The CDR3 bases are TGTGCCTGGAGCGACAGCTCGGGGGAGCTGTTTTTT. Amino acids: CAWSDSSGELFF.

This clone has more than one count but fewer than ten. The gene calls are TRBV15 and TRBJ1-5; D possibly corresponds to TRBD1 (5 bases). The CDR3 loop spans 15 amino acids. Per germline, CDR1 LNHNV and CDR2 YYDKDF (reference sequence). Trimming cost V 5 bases and J 6 bases, with 17 bases left between them. The CDR3 DNA is TGTGCCACCAGCGGCGGTTCTAGGGGCGGTCAGCCCCAGCATTTT. Translation gives CATSGGSRGGQPQHF.